This T cell receptor beta chain stems from a study of identical twins. Study-level points and caveats: It was cross-sectional statistical analysis, not following the same donors, that the conclusions relied on.

Germline values: CDR1 SGHRS, CDR2 YFSETQ. V dropped 4 bases and J dropped 0 bases, with 11 bases sitting between them. CDR3 size: 15 residues. Each CDR3 protein is one row after TCRdb ran MiXCR on the 5' RACE reads. This sample has 450,000 or so distinct CDR3 sequences, with roughly 24% found just once. Turning to this clonotype: Its antigen is unidentified.

The sample was also linked to a second study, of T cells expressing NK-cell markers. This second study notes: Source material for TCR beta repertoires consisted of sorted CD3+CD56+NKG2C+, CD3+CD56+NKG2C- and CD3+CD56-NKG2C+ T cells. Alpha-beta TCR T cells were the sole sorting target in several experiments, owing to an anti-gamma-delta TCR antibody. Among several donors, these clonotypes also ranked first in the CD3+CD56-NKG2C+ fraction.

The genes are TRBV5-1 and TRBJ2-1; D gene uncertain. The sequence was collected from a woman aged 18-29 years in good health. What was sequenced was CD4+ T cells sorted from blood. In nucleotides, the CDR3 is TGCGCCAGCAGCATTCAGGAGCCCTCCTACAATGAGCAGTTCTTC. It translates to CASSIQEPSYNEQFF.